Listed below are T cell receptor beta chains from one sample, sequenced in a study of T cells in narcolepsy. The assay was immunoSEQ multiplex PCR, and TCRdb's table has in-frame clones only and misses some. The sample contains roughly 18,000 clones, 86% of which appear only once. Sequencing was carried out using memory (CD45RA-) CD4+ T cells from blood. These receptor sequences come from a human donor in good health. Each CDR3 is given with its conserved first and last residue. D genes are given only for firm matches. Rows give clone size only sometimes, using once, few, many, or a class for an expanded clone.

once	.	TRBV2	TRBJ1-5	TGTGCCAGCAGGGGCCTTTGGGGCGGGCCTAATCAGCCCCAGCATTTT	CASRGLWGGPNQPQHF
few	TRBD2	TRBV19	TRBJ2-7	TGTGCCAGTAGAGGGGCGGGGGGCGAGCAGTACTTC	CASRGAGGEQYF
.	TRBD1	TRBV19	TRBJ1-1	TGTGCCAGTAGGATAACCTCCGGGACAGGGAACACTGAAGCTTTCTTT	CASRITSGTGNTEAFF
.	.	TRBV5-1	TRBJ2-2	TGCGCCAGCAGCTTGCTACAGGGGAACACCGGGGAGCTGTTTTTT	CASSLLQGNTGELFF
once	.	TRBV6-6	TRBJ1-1	TGTGCCAGCAGTTATGCTGGGGTAGAAGCGGACACTGAAGCTTTCTTT	CASSYAGVEADTEAFF
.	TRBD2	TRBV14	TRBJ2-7	TGTGCCAGCAGCCAAGAAGGAAGAGCGGGAGTCCCCTACGAGCAGTACTTC	CASSQEGRAGVPYEQYF
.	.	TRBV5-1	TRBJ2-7	TGCGCCAGCAGCTTTACAGGGGGTAGCCTAGCGGGTGAGTGGCAGTACTTC	CASSFTGGSLAGEWQYF
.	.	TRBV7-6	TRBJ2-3	TGTGCCAGCAGCTTTTTTCTCGGATTGGATACGCAGTATTTT	CASSFFLGLDTQYF
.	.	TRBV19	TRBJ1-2	TGTGCCAGTCGGGACTATGGCTACACCTTC	CASRDYGYTF
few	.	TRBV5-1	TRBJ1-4	TGCGCCAGCAGACCAGGACGTGCAACTAATGAAAAACTGTTTTTT	CASRPGRATNEKLFF
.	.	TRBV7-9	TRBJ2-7	TGTGCCAGCAGCGCGGTACCCAGGGGTCTCGGGGAGCAGTACTTC	CASSAVPRGLGEQYF
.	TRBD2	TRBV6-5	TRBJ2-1	TGTGCCAGCAGTACCGGACTAGCGGATTACAATGAGCAGTTCTTC	CASSTGLADYNEQFF
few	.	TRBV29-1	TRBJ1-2	TGCAGCGTTGAGTGGGGGTTTGGTGGCTACACCTTC	CSVEWGFGGYTF
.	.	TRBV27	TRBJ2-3	TGTGCCAGCAGTCCAGCGATGGCAGATACGCAGTATTTT	CASSPAMADTQYF
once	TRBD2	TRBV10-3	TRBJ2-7	TGTGCCATCAGTGAGTCGGGACTAGCGGGAGTACGGTACGAGCAGTACTTC	CAISESGLAGVRYEQYF
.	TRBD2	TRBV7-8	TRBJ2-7	TGTGCCAGCAGCTTAGATTCTAGCGGGAGCTACGAGCAGTACTTC	CASSLDSSGSYEQYF
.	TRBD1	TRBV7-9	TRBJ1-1	TGTGCCAGCAGCACCTACAGGGGTGGGACTGAAGCTTTCTTT	CASSTYRGGTEAFF
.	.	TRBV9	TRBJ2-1	TGTGCCAGCAGCGTGGAGGGCGACTCCTACAATGAGCAGTTCTTC	CASSVEGDSYNEQFF
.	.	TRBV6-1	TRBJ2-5	TGTGCCAGCACCGAAGTTCTAATACTGGAGACCCAGTACTTC	CASTEVLILETQYF
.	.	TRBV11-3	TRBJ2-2	TGTGCCAGCAGCTTAGAATTTTGGATGGTCTGGACGGATCATAACGGGGAGCTGTTTTTT	CASSLEFWMVWTDHNGELFF
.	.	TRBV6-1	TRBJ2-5	TGTGCCAGTAATCAGGGGTGGGAGACCCAGTACTTC	CASNQGWETQYF
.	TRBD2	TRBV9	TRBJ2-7	TGTGCCAGCAGCGTAGCCCCGACTAGCGGGGCCTACGAGCAGTACTTC	CASSVAPTSGAYEQYF
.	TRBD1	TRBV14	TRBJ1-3	TGTGCCAGCAGCCAAGATAAGGGACAGGGGCGATTCTCTGGAAACACCATATATTTT	CASSQDKGQGRFSGNTIYF
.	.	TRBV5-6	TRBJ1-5	TGTGCCAGCAGCTTGGTTCCATTATACGTATGGTATAGCAATCAGCCCCAGCATTTT	CASSLVPLYVWYSNQPQHF
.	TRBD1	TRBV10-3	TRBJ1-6	TGTGCCATCAGTGAGAGAGGACAGGACAAGAATTCACCCCTCCACTTT	CAISERGQDKNSPLHF
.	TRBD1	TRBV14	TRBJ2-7	TGTGCCAGCAGCCGCGGACAGGGGGTTGCTTACGAGCAGTACTTC	CASSRGQGVAYEQYF
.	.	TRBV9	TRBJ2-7	TGTGCCAGCAGCGTAAAAGACGGACTGTCCTACGAGCAGTACTTC	CASSVKDGLSYEQYF
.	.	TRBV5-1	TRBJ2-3	TGCGCCAGCAGCTTGGCCCAGCCGGGGGGCACAGATACGCAGTATTTT	CASSLAQPGGTDTQYF
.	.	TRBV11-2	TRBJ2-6	TGTGCCAGCAGCCCCTCTGGGGCCAACGTCCTGACTTTC	CASSPSGANVLTF
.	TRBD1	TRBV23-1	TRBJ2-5	TGCGCCAGCAGTCCGAGGTTACAGGGGGCAATGTGGGGCCAGTACTTC	CASSPRLQGAMWGQYF
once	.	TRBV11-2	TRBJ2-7	TGTGCCAGCAGCCTAGACACCTACGAGCAGTACTTC	CASSLDTYEQYF
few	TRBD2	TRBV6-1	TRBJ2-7	TGTGCCAGCAGTGCAAGCGGGACCGCCTACGAGCAGTACTTC	CASSASGTAYEQYF
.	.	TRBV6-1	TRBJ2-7	TGTGCCAGCAGGAGTAACAGGGTTCGCGAGCAGTACTTC	CASRSNRVREQYF
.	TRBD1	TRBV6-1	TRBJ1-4	TGTGCCAGCAGCCACCAAGACAGGGGTTATGAAAAACTGTTTTTT	CASSHQDRGYEKLFF
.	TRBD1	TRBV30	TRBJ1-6	TGTGCCTGGAGTTACGACAGGGTGAATTCACCCCTCCACTTT	CAWSYDRVNSPLHF
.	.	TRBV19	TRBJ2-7	TGTGCCAGTAGCCCCGAAAGACAGCCGTTCTACGAGCAGTACTTC	CASSPERQPFYEQYF
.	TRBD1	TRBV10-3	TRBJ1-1	TGTGCCATCAGGGCAGGGTCGGGACAGGGGGGGATGAACACTGAAGCTTTCTTT	CAIRAGSGQGGMNTEAFF
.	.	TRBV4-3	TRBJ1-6	TGCGCCAGCAGCCAGGACAATAATTCACCCCTCCACTTT	CASSQDNNSPLHF
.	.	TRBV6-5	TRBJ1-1	TGTGCCAGCAGTTCTCTCCGACAAGAAGCTTTCTTT	CASSSLRQEAFF
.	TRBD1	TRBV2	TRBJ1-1	TGTGCCAGCAGTCCCAGGGCAGGGGGGAACACTGAAGCTTTCTTT	CASSPRAGGNTEAFF
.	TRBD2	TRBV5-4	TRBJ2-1	TGTGCCAGCAGCCCGGGACTAAATGAGCAGTTCTTC	CASSPGLNEQFF
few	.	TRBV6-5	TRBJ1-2	TGTGCCAGCACGGAGGGTGGCTACACCTTC	CASTEGGYTF
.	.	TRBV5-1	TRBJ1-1	TGCGCCAGCAGCTTGTCAGGGCGGATCACTGAAGCTTTCTTT	CASSLSGRITEAFF
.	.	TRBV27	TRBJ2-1	TGTGCCAGCAGAAGGAACAATGAGCAGTTCTTC	CASRRNNEQFF
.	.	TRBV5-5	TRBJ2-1	TGTGCCAGCAGCTTGGTGGGATCAGGAGGGCCCTACAATGAGCAGTTCTTC	CASSLVGSGGPYNEQFF
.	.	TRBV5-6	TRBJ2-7	TGTGCCAGCAGCCGAACTAGTTCCCACGAGCAGTACTTC	CASSRTSSHEQYF
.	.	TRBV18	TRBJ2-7	TGTGCCAGCTCACCCGGACAGCTAGCCTACGAGCAGTACTTC	CASSPGQLAYEQYF
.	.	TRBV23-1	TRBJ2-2	TGCGCCAGCAGTCAGTGGGGGGCGGGGATCGGGGAGCTGTTTTTT	CASSQWGAGIGELFF
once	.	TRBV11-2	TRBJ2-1	TGTGCCAGCAGCTTAGTTCGGGGGGAGCAGTTCTTC	CASSLVRGEQFF
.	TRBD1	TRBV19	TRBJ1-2	TGTGCCAGTAGATCGGACAGGGGCAGGGGCTACACCTTC	CASRSDRGRGYTF
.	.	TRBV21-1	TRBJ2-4	TGTGCCAGCAGCAAAGGCTGGAATTGGGCCAAAAACATTCAGTACTTC	CASSKGWNWAKNIQYF
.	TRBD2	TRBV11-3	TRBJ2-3	TGTGCCAGCAGCTTTAGACTAGCGGGAGACGATACGCAGTATTTT	CASSFRLAGDDTQYF
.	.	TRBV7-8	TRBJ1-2	TGTGCCAGCAGCTTAGCGAGTTTTATGGACACCCCTAACTATGGCTACACCTTC	CASSLASFMDTPNYGYTF
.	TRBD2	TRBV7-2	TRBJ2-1	TGTGCCAGCAGCTTAACAGGACTAGCTTACAATGAGCAGTTCTTC	CASSLTGLAYNEQFF
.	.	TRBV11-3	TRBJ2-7	TGTGCCAGCGGCGCACTAGCCGTCACCTACGAGCAGTACTTC	CASGALAVTYEQYF